The 24 T cell receptor beta chains below all came from one sample that was sequenced in a study of breast tumors, draining lymph nodes, adjacent tissues (TCRdb year 2016). The lymph node samples were taken from the axillary draining lymph nodes of breast cancer patients. The library was made by multiplex PCR. The instrument was an Illumina HiSeq 2000. The raw public data were reprocessed by TCRdb itself: fastp quality trimming at Q25, MiXCR clonotype calling, in-frame beta chains only. For every CDR3 protein sequence, its rows merge into one entry that carries the most common genes and DNA. The sample table lists some 150,000 distinct CDR3 sequences, 33% of them with a count of one. Around 4% of the sample lies in the top ten. Sample: axillary lymph node tissue. These TCRs come from a female donor with breast cancer. Some clones in this sample may be carry-over from other donors' samples.

This clonotype showed up many times. The chain combines TRBV11-2 with TRBJ2-1, with TRBD2 identical over 10 bases. The CDR3 runs to 16 residues. From germline, CDR1 is SGHAT and CDR2 FQNNGV. The V and J ends lost 5 bases and 3 bases, in that order; junction bases with no gene match: 7. CDR3 loop: CASSKSSGSYYNEQFF. The CDR3 DNA is TGTGCCAGCAGCAAGTCTAGCGGGAGTTACTACAATGAGCAGTTCTTC.

This clonotype was recorded at least ten times. The chain couples TRBV5-4 to TRBJ2-1; 7 bases align to TRBD2. V trimming: 0 bases; J trimming: 8 bases; junction bases outside the gene matches: 8. The CDR3 consists of 15 residues. The germline V gene encodes CDR1 SGHNT and CDR2 YYREEE (reference sequence). The CDR3, as DNA: TGTGCCAGCAGCTTGGTTACAGCGGGATTAGATGAGCAGTTCTTC. Protein product: CASSLVTAGLDEQFF.

This clonotype was seen more than once but under ten times. CDR3 in amino acids: CASSYRPKFYNYGYTF. The CDR3 region has the DNA TGTGCCAGCAGTTACAGGCCAAAATTTTATAACTATGGCTACACCTTC. The rearrangement links TRBV28 to TRBJ1-2, with a weak D call TRBD1 (5 bases). Germline CDR1 reads MDHEN; CDR2 reads SYDVKM. The ends were cut back, 4 bases at V and 1 base at J, with 16 bases in the middle. This CDR3 has 16 residues.

This clonotype was observed at least ten times. This chain joins TRBV6-6 and TRBJ2-2, with D uncertain. Trimming took 8 bases from V and 1 from J, leaving 8 bases between them. The CDR3 sequence is 13 residues long. Looked up from germline, CDR1 is MNHNY and CDR2 is SVGAGI (reference sequence). The CDR3 region has the DNA TGTGCCAGCGTCGCAGGGAACACCGGGGAGCTGTTTTTT. This gives the protein CASVAGNTGELFF.

This clonotype was detected many times. V gene TRBV18 combines with J gene TRBJ1-2, with 10 bases matching TRBD1. The CDR3 runs 14 residues. The germline gives CDR1 KGHSH, CDR2 LQKENI. V shed 3 bases, J shed 8 bases, and the junction held 6 bases outside the gene matches. The CDR3 DNA sequence: TGTGCCAGCTCACCGATGGACAGGGGGATGGGCTACACCTTC. This encodes CASSPMDRGMGYTF.

This clonotype was recorded many times. This chain joins TRBV7-2 and TRBJ1-5, with D hard to call. The CDR3 covers 15 residues. CDR1 and CDR2 from the germline V gene are SGHTA and FQGNSA. Between the trimmed V and J ends, which lost 2 bases and 5 bases, there was a span of 13 bases. The CDR3 is CASSLSSGRDQPQHF. DNA of the CDR3: TGTGCCAGCAGCTTAAGCTCTGGGAGAGATCAGCCCCAGCATTTT.

V is TRBV4-2 and J is TRBJ2-3; D might be TRBD1 (5 bases). V was pared by 2 bases and J by 2 bases, with 14 bases between. The CDR3 runs 16 residues. Germline V CDR1 and CDR2: LGHNA, YNFKEQ. This CDR3 reads CASSQFDSKATDTQYF. The DNA for the CDR3 is TGTGCCAGCAGCCAATTTGACAGCAAGGCCACAGATACGCAGTATTTT.

The gene calls are TRBV2 and TRBJ1-4; TRBD1 might be the D (5 bases). Trimming removed 6 bases from V and 5 bases from J, with 19 bases in between. Looked up from germline, CDR1 is SNHLY and CDR2 is FYNNEI. The CDR3 spans 16 residues. The CDR3 bases are TGTGCCAGCAGATCAGGGATAAGGATAAGGAATGAAAAACTGTTTTTT. Translation: CASRSGIRIRNEKLFF.

CDR3 bases: TGTGCCAGCAGCCCCGGGACAGGGAGGCCGTATTTT. Translation gives CASSPGTGRPYF. The chain combines TRBV7-3 with TRBJ2-3, with 9 nucleotides matching TRBD1. This CDR3 spans 12 amino acids. Germline V gene lookup returns CDR1 SGHTA and CDR2 FQGTGA. After removal of 5 bases from V and 14 bases from J, the junction contained 8 bases not matched to a gene.

The J gene is TRBJ2-5, the V gene TRBV20-1; D may be TRBD2 (7 bases). Germline V gene lookup returns CDR1 DFQATT and CDR2 SNEGSKA (reference sequence). Trimming took 3 bases from V and 13 from J, leaving 12 bases between them. The CDR3 is 10 amino acids. The CDR3 loop is CSARGGARYF. The DNA for the CDR3 is TGCAGTGCTAGGGGGGGGGCCCGGTACTTC.

This clonotype was picked up one time. The V call is TRBV10-3, the J call TRBJ2-5; D is possibly TRBD2 (6 bases). V was shortened by 4 bases and J by 5 bases, with 26 bases between the two germline ends. CDR1 ENHRY and CDR2 SYGVKD come from the germline V gene. CDR3 length: 18 residues. The CDR3 bases are TGTGCCATCAGTGGACAGACCTCCAGGACGGGGGATCTTGAGACCCAGTACTTC. This translates into CAISGQTSRTGDLETQYF.

There are many counts of this clonotype. This chain connects TRBV19 to TRBJ1-2; 10 bases are shared with TRBD1. The V segment lost 5 bases and the J segment 5 bases; nucleotides outside the gene matches: 8. This CDR3 has 15 residues. Germline CDR1 is LNHDA and CDR2 is SQIVND (reference sequence). The CDR3 is CASSVESGQGYGYTF. The CDR3 bases are TGTGCCAGTAGTGTCGAATCGGGACAGGGGTATGGCTACACCTTC.

About this clonotype: It is likely a read error, because the conserved phenylalanine at the end of the CDR3 is missing. The chain is built from TRBV5-1 and TRBJ2-7; possible D gene TRBD2, 5 bases. This CDR3 is 13 amino acids long. Germline V lookup: CDR1 SGHRS, CDR2 YFSETQ. CDR3 sequence: CASSLERSYGQYS. The CDR3 coding sequence is TGCGCCAGCAGCTTGGAGCGGAGTTACGGGCAGTACTCC.

The chain is built from TRBV7-9 and TRBJ1-4; 7 bases are shared with TRBD1. V was pared by 8 bases and J by 7 bases, with 7 bases of the junction left unmatched. Germline V gene data show CDR1 as SEHNR and CDR2 as FQNEAQ (reference sequence). CDR3 length: 13 amino acids. The CDR3 region is CASSGQASEKLFF. CDR3 bases: TGTGCCAGCTCCGGACAGGCCTCTGAAAAACTGTTTTTT.

Turning to this clonotype: The junction does not match germline at one end; this may be a read error. The chain combines TRBV5-1 with TRBJ1-6; maybe TRBD1 (5 bases). The CDR3 length is 15 residues. Germline CDR1 is SGHRS and CDR2 is YFSETQ. The CDR3 reads CASSLDGREQPPLHF. CDR3 coding DNA: TGCGCCAGCAGCTTGGATGGCAGGGAGCAGCCACCTCTCCACTTT.

The chain joins TRBV3-1 to TRBJ1-1; D is unclear. The CDR3 runs 13 residues. The germline gives CDR1 LGHDT, CDR2 YNNKEL (reference sequence). V was pared by 4 bases and J by 4 bases, with 10 bases between. CDR3 in amino acids: CASSLGRSTEAFF. CDR3 bases: TGTGCCAGCAGCCTCGGGAGGAGCACTGAAGCTTTCTTT.

This clonotype was seen at least ten times. This rearrangement joins TRBV4-3 to TRBJ2-1; tentatively, D is TRBD2 (6 bases). Germline V CDR1 and CDR2: LGHNA, YSLEER. Deletions cut 1 base from V and 9 bases from J, with 25 bases between. The CDR3 spans 18 residues. Here the CDR3 DNA reads TGCGCCAGCAGCCAAGCTCAGGCGGGAAGATCGTACGCAGCTGAGCAGTTCTTC. It yields the protein CASSQAQAGRSYAAEQFF.

There are many counts of this clonotype. V gene TRBV5-1 combines with J gene TRBJ2-1, with D possibly TRBD2 on 6 matching bases. This CDR3 is built from 15 residues. Germline V CDR1 and CDR2: SGHRS, YFSETQ. Trimming took 4 bases from V and 4 from J, leaving 15 bases between them. CDR3 in DNA: TGCGCCAGCAGCCCCTTAGCCGGGACTTACAATGAGCAGTTCTTC. It specifies CASSPLAGTYNEQFF.

This clonotype has at least ten counts. The V call is TRBV9, the J call TRBJ1-3, with TRBD1 as a possible D gene (5 bases). CDR1 SGDLS and CDR2 YYNGEE come from the germline V gene. The CDR3 sequence is 19 residues long. Trimming removed 0 bases from V and 1 base from J, with 20 bases in between. CDR3 in amino acids: CASSVGVSHTGASGNTIYF. CDR3 DNA: TGTGCCAGCAGCGTAGGGGTCAGCCACACTGGGGCGTCTGGAAACACCATATATTTT.

A remark on this clonotype: This sequence may be a read error, since a much larger clone differs from it by one base. The chain recombines TRBV30 with TRBJ2-7, with 8 bases identical to TRBD1. The CDR3 contains 13 residues. Germline values: CDR1 GTSNPN, CDR2 SVGIG (reference sequence). J was trimmed by 7 bases and V by 3 bases; bases with no gene match: 8. CDR3 bases: TGTGCCTGGAGCGGGTGGCAGGGGGCGGAGCAGTACTTC. Protein: CAWSGWQGAEQYF.

This clonotype was picked up many times. An end of the junction does not agree with germline; a read error may underlie this. The V and J genes are TRBV20-1 and TRBJ2-5, with D possibly being TRBD2 (5 bases). CDR1 is DFQATT, CDR2 SNEGSKA, per germline (reference sequence). The CDR3 sequence is 14 residues long. CDR3 sequence: CSATVEANQETQYF. In nucleotides, the CDR3 is TGCAGTGCTACTGTGGAGGCCAACCAGGAGACCCAGTACTTC.

As concerns this clonotype: One junction end disagrees with the germline gene, perhaps due to a read error. As DNA, the CDR3 is TGTGCCAGCAGCATAGCGATTGGGGCGGGGCAAGAGACCCAGTACTTC. Its translation: CASSIAIGAGQETQYF. The chain couples TRBV7-9 to TRBJ2-5; D possibly corresponds to TRBD2 (6 bases). In germline, CDR1 is SEHNR, CDR2 FQNEAQ (reference sequence). The CDR3 extends over 16 amino acids. Filled out from reference TRBV7-9 and TRBJ2-5, the complete variable domain reads DTGVSQNPRHKITKRGQNVTFRCDPISEHNRLYWYRQTLGQGPEFLTYFQNEAQLEKSRLLSDRFSAERPKGSFSTLEIQRTEQGDSAMYLCASSIAIGAGQETQYFGPGTRLLVL.

On this clonotype itself: One end of the junction fails to match germline, which may point to a read error. The chain joins TRBV9 to TRBJ2-2, with a weak D call TRBD1 (6 bases). Germline V gene lookup returns CDR1 SGDLS and CDR2 YYNGEE. The CDR3 runs 14 residues. The CDR3 bases are TGTGCCAGCAGCGTAGGGACAGACACCGGGGTGCTGTTTTTT. It codes for CASSVGTDTGVLFF.

V and J are TRBV5-1 and TRBJ2-1, with D perhaps TRBD1 (6 bases). The V end lost 7 bases, the J end lost 7 bases, and 9 bases lay between the germline ends. There are 11 residues in the CDR3. Germline V gene lookup returns CDR1 SGHRS and CDR2 YFSETQ. CDR3 protein: CASLGGNEQFF. In DNA form, the CDR3 reads TGCGCCAGCTTAGGGGGAAATGAGCAGTTCTTC.